The sequence of this T cell receptor (beta chain) was determined in a study of CD8 T cells in ankylosing spondylitis. This clonotype was observed many times. Its antigen is unidentified. One entry per CDR3 protein results from TCRdb running MiXCR on the 5' RACE reads. This table holds around 770,000 distinct CDR3 sequences, roughly 19% found once. Whole-study results and caveats: Disease-linked clones proved CD8+ and comparatively uncommon in peripheral blood. There was a TCR beta motif, made of several highly homologous variants, that appeared characteristic of ankylosing spondylitis blood. The study looked at matched synovial fluid samples from ankylosing spondylitis patients. Disease-linked clones were reported to be significantly enriched there.

The germline V gene encodes CDR1 DFQATT and CDR2 SNEGSKA (reference sequence). The CDR3 is 11 amino acids. Trimming left V 6 bases short and J 8 bases short, with 13 bases between. This rearrangement joins TRBV20-1 to TRBJ1-1, with D possibly TRBD1 on 5 matching bases. The clonotype was recovered from a male donor with ankylosing spondylitis. Specimen: blood, either unsorted or a sorted T cell fraction (not recorded which). CDR3 sequence: CSATTAAEAFF. The CDR3 DNA is TGCAGTGCGACGACAGCCGCCGAAGCTTTCTTT.